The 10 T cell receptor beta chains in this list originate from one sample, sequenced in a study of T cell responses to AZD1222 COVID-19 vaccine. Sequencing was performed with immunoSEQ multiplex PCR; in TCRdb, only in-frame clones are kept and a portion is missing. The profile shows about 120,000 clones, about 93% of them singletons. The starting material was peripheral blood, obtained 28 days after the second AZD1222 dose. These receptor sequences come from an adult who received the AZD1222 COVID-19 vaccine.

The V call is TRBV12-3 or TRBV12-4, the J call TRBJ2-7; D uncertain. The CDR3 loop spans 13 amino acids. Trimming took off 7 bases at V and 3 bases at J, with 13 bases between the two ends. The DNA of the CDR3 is TGTGCCAGCACCTCCTCCCCCAACTACGAGCAGTACTTC. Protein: CASTSSPNYEQYF.

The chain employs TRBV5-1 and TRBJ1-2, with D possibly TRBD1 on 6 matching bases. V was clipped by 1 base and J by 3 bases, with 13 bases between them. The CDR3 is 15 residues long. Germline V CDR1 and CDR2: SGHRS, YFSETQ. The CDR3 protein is CASSLTGTTDYGYTF. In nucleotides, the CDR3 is TGCGCCAGCAGCTTGACTGGGACAACAGACTATGGCTACACCTTC.

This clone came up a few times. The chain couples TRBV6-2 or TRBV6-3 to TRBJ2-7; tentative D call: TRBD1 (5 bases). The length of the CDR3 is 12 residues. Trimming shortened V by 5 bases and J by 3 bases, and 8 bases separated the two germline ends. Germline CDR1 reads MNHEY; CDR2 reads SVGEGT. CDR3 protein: CASSQGFYEQYF. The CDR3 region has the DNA TGTGCCAGCAGTCAGGGCTTCTACGAGCAGTACTTC.

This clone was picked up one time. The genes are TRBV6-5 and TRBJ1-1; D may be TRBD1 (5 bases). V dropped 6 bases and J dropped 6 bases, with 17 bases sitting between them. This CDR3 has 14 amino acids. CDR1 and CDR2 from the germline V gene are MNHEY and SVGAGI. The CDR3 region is CASSREIGRSEAFF. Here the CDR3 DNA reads TGTGCCAGCAGCAGGGAAATCGGGAGGTCTGAAGCTTTCTTT.

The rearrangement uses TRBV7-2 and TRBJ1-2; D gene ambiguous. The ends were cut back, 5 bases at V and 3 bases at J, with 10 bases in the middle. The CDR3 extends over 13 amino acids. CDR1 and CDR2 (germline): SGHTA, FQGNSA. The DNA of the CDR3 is TGTGCCAGCAGCCCGGGATCCGACTATGGCTACACCTTC. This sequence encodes CASSPGSDYGYTF.

The CDR3 bases are TGTGCCAGCAGCTTAGATCGGGCCGTGTACAATGAGCAGTTCTTC. It specifies CASSLDRAVYNEQFF. The chain is built from TRBV7-2 and TRBJ2-1; D is unresolved. The CDR3 sequence is 15 residues long. Germline V gene data show CDR1 as SGHTA and CDR2 as FQGNSA. Trimming took 1 base from V and 4 from J, leaving 11 bases between them.

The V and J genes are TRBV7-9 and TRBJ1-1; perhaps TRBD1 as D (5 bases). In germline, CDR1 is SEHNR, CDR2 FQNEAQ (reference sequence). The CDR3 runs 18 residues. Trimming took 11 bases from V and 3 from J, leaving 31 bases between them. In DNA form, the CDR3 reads TGTGCCGCGTCAGAAGAGAAAATCGGGGGAGGACGGGACACTGAAGCTTTCTTT. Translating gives CAASEEKIGGGRDTEAFF.

Here the CDR3 DNA reads TGTGCCAGCAGCCTACCGGGGCCTCAAGAGACCCAGTACTTC. This translates into CASSLPGPQETQYF. The gene calls are TRBV5-4 and TRBJ2-5; either TRBD1 or TRBD2 may supply D (5 bases each). The CDR3 has 14 amino acids. The germline CDR1 and CDR2 sequences are SGHNT and YYREEE (reference sequence). Trimming left V 4 bases short and J 2 bases short, with 12 bases between. Looking up the rest from reference TRBV5-4 and TRBJ2-5 gives the full variable domain: ETGVTQSPTHLIKTRGQQVTLRCSSQSGHNTVSWYQQALGQGPQFIFQYYREEENGRGNFPPRFSGLQFPNYSSELNVNALELDDSALYLCASSLPGPQETQYFGPGTRLLVL.

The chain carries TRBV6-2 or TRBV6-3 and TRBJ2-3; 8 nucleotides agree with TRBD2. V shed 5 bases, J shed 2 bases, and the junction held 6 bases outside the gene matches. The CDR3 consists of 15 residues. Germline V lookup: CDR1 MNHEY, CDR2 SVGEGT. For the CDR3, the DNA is TGTGCCAGCAGTAGAGCGGGAGAGAACACAGATACGCAGTATTTT. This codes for CASSRAGENTDTQYF.

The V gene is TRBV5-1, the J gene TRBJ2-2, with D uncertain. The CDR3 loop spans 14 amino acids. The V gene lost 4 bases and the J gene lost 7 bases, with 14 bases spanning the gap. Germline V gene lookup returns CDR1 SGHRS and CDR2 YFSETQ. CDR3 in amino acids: CASSEPGRHGELFF. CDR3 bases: TGCGCCAGCAGCGAGCCCGGGCGACACGGGGAGCTGTTTTTT.